A single sample gave rise to the 18 T cell receptor beta chains below, sequenced in a study of shared clonotypes between healthy human individuals. Assay: immunoSEQ multiplex PCR; the TCRdb copy retains only in-frame clones and omits some. The table records roughly 1,500,000 clones, approximately 98% of them present only once. Sequencing was carried out using naive CD4+ T cells sorted from blood. Subset meaning: CD45RA+ positively selected. Source of these receptors: a man younger than 45 in good health.

Comment on this clone: Distinct nucleotide sequences in the sample also encode this CDR3. The V call is TRBV18, the J call TRBJ2-5; 7 bases line up with TRBD2. Per the germline V gene, CDR1 is KGHSH and CDR2 is LQKENI. The CDR3 totals 14 residues. J gave up 0 bases and V 2 bases, and 0 bases lay outside the gene matches. CDR3 sequence: CASSPSGDQETQYF. The CDR3 bases are TGTGCCAGCTCACCAAGCGGGGACCAAGAGACCCAGTACTTC. Full variable domain (missing parts from reference TRBV18 and TRBJ2-5): NAGVMQNPRHLVRRRGQEARLRCSPMKGHSHVYWYRQLPEEGLKFMVYLQKENIIDESGMPKERFSAEFPKEGPSILRIQQVVRGDSAAYFCASSPSGDQETQYFGPGTRLLVL.

Of note for this clone: In the same sample, other DNA sequences code for this CDR3. The chain is built from TRBV6-5 and TRBJ1-2; D is possibly TRBD1 (6 bases). Trimming removed 0 bases from V and 2 bases from J, with 10 bases in between. From germline, CDR1 is MNHEY and CDR2 SVGAGI. CDR3 length: 15 amino acids. CDR3 region: CASSYSGQGNYGYTF. Here the CDR3 DNA reads TGTGCCAGCAGTTACTCGGGGCAGGGGAACTATGGCTACACCTTC.

The V and J genes are TRBV5-1 and TRBJ2-2; TRBD1 matches at 9 bases. The CDR3 contains 15 residues. V was clipped by 2 bases and J by 7 bases; unmatched bases: 6. The germline V gene has CDR1 SGHRS and CDR2 YFSETQ. The CDR3 spells CASSFKGQGNGELFF. As DNA, the CDR3 is TGCGCCAGCAGCTTTAAGGGACAGGGAAACGGGGAGCTGTTTTTT.

This chain uses TRBV15 with TRBJ2-7; D not certain. Germline-derived CDR1 and CDR2 are LNHNV and YYDKDF (reference sequence). The CDR3 is 14 amino acids. V was trimmed by 0 bases and J by 5 bases, leaving 11 bases between them. The CDR3 DNA reads as TGTGCCACCAGCAGAGATATTTGGGGTGACGAGCAGTACTTC. This translates into CATSRDIWGDEQYF.

The V call is TRBV2, the J call TRBJ2-1; D may be TRBD1 (5 bases). The germline gives CDR1 SNHLY, CDR2 FYNNEI. The CDR3 has 16 residues. V lost 5 bases to trimming and J lost 0 bases, with 14 bases between them. DNA for the CDR3: TGTGCCAGCAGTCCCCAGGGCCCCAGCTCCTACAATGAGCAGTTCTTC. This translates into CASSPQGPSSYNEQFF.

V gene TRBV6-1 combines with J gene TRBJ2-1; TRBD2 aligns across 8 bases. CDR3 length: 14 residues. J lost 9 bases, V lost 5 bases, and 9 bases had no gene match. Germline CDR1 reads MNHNS; CDR2 reads SASEGT. The CDR3 DNA sequence: TGTGCCAGCAGTACTACCGGGACTAGTTTTGAGCAGTTCTTC. Its translation: CASSTTGTSFEQFF.

J is TRBJ1-2 and V is TRBV5-4; 8 positions agree with TRBD1. From germline, CDR1 is SGHNT and CDR2 YYREEE (reference sequence). The CDR3 runs 15 residues. V dropped 0 bases and J dropped 4; count of bases not matched to a gene: 5. CDR3 DNA: TGTGCCAGCAGCTTGGACAGGGGGGACCCCTATGGCTACACCTTC. Translated, it gives CASSLDRGDPYGYTF.

CDR3 in DNA: TGTGCCAGCAGCCCGAGAAGGGACCCCTCCTACAATGAGCAGTTCTTC. Protein: CASSPRRDPSYNEQFF. J is TRBJ2-1 and V is TRBV7-8, with D perhaps given as TRBD1 or TRBD2 (5 bases each). The CDR3 spans 16 residues. CDR1 is SGHVS, CDR2 FQNEAQ, per germline. The V end lost 5 bases, the J end lost 0 bases, and 14 bases lay between the germline ends.

CDR3: CASSPQGPNTGELFF. CDR3 DNA: TGTGCCAGCAGCCCCCAGGGACCTAACACCGGGGAGCTGTTTTTT. J is TRBJ2-2 and V is TRBV7-3; D is possibly TRBD1 or TRBD2 (5 bases each). CDR1 and CDR2 (germline): SGHTA, FQGTGA. The CDR3 sequence is 15 residues long. Trimming stripped 5 bases from V and 2 bases from J, with 12 bases between.

The CDR3 nucleotides read TGTGCCAGCAGCTTAGGGATCGGACTAGCGGGAGTCTCGGGGAATGAGCAGTTCTTC. This sequence encodes CASSLGIGLAGVSGNEQFF. The chain combines TRBV7-8 with TRBJ2-1, with 13 positions matching TRBD2. This CDR3 spans 19 amino acids. J lost 7 bases, V lost 1 base, and 13 bases had no gene match. Germline CDR1 SGHVS, CDR2 FQNEAQ.

The V and J genes are TRBV7-8 and TRBJ1-1; D is possibly TRBD1 (6 bases). The CDR3 extends over 18 amino acids. In germline, CDR1 is SGHVS, CDR2 FQNEAQ. Trimming shortened V by 1 base and J by 1 base, and 19 bases separated the two germline ends. CDR3 loop: CASSLGTGAATPNTEAFF. CDR3 coding DNA: TGTGCCAGCAGCTTAGGAACGGGGGCCGCAACCCCGAACACTGAAGCTTTCTTT. Using reference TRBV7-8 and TRBJ1-1 for the parts outside the CDR3, the full variable domain is GAGVSQSPRYKVAKRGQDVALRCDPISGHVSLFWYQQALGQGPEFLTYFQNEAQLDKSGLPSDRFFAERPEGSVSTLKIQRTQQEDSAVYLCASSLGTGAATPNTEAFFGQGTRLTVV.

The rearrangement uses TRBV5-1 and TRBJ2-1, with TRBD2 as a possible D gene (5 bases). This CDR3 spans 14 amino acids. Trimming shortened V by 3 bases and J by 10 bases, and 17 bases separated the two germline ends. Germline V gene data show CDR1 as SGHRS and CDR2 as YFSETQ. Here the CDR3 reads CASSSSDGEGEQFF. The CDR3 bases are TGCGCCAGCAGCTCATCGGACGGGGAAGGGGAGCAGTTCTTC.

The rearrangement links TRBV11-2 to TRBJ1-1, with 7 bases lining up with TRBD1. The J segment lost 3 bases and the V segment lost 4 bases, leaving 8 bases of the junction unmatched. Germline V gives CDR1 SGHAT, CDR2 FQNNGV. This CDR3 spans 15 amino acids. CDR3 residues: CASSWGPDRDTEAFF. Here the CDR3 DNA reads TGTGCCAGCAGCTGGGGCCCCGACAGGGACACTGAAGCTTTCTTT.

V is TRBV5-8 and J is TRBJ1-4; D perhaps matches TRBD1 (5 bases). This CDR3 comprises 14 residues. V lost 0 bases, J lost 4 bases, and 7 bases lay in between. CDR1 and CDR2 from the germline V gene are SGHTS and YDEGEE. The CDR3 DNA is TGTGCCAGCAGCTTGGGACAGCTTAATGAAAAACTGTTTTTT. This sequence encodes CASSLGQLNEKLFF.

The chain links TRBV11-2 to TRBJ2-5; D is ambiguous. CDR3 length: 10 residues. Germline values: CDR1 SGHAT, CDR2 FQNNGV. V lost 8 bases and J lost 5, with 6 bases in between. The chain's CDR3 is CASGLETQYF. In DNA form, the CDR3 reads TGTGCCAGCGGTTTGGAGACCCAGTACTTC.

This clone was picked up one time. This chain links TRBV28 with TRBJ2-7, with TRBD1 matching over 8 bases. Germline trimming cut 7 bases from V and 3 bases from J; bases unmatched to any gene: 5. Per germline, CDR1 MDHEN and CDR2 SYDVKM. This CDR3 contains 13 residues. The CDR3 DNA follows: TGTGCCAGCATGGGACAGGTATTCTACGAGCAGTACTTC. Encoded protein: CASMGQVFYEQYF.

The chain uses TRBV6-6 and TRBJ1-1; D is ambiguous. Per germline, CDR1 MNHNY and CDR2 SVGAGI (reference sequence). V dropped 6 bases and J dropped 1 base, with 9 bases sitting between them. This CDR3 is 13 amino acids long. Here the CDR3 DNA reads TGTGCCAGCAGCATCCGACAGAACACTGAAGCTTTCTTT. Amino acid sequence: CASSIRQNTEAFF.

This clone was seen once. This sample also contains other DNA sequences that code for the same CDR3. The chain couples TRBV6-5 to TRBJ2-1; no reliable D call. Germline assignment: CDR1 MNHEY and CDR2 SVGAGI. This CDR3 has 13 residues. V was trimmed by 6 bases and J by 4 bases, leaving 10 bases between them. The CDR3 spells CASSLDSYNEQFF. CDR3 nucleotide sequence: TGTGCCAGCAGCCTCGACTCGTACAATGAGCAGTTCTTC.